The source of this TCR beta chain is a study of T cell repertoires in cytomegalovirus infection. Study details: Recently identified HLA-C-restricted and well-studied HLA-B-restricted CMV epitopes were used. From public TCR beta signatures came an indication of both CMV infection and matching HLA type. General observations from the study: Adding up the frequency of public TCR beta families identified people who carried CMV plus the relevant HLA. Within the response measured ex vivo, HLA-C-restricted CMV-specific TCR beta clonotypes were dominant.

As concerns this clonotype: The antigen is undetermined.

TCRdb re-called the reads through MiXCR, storing one row per CDR3 protein. The sample includes approximately 500,000 distinct CDR3 sequences, around 30% of them seen just once. Germline CDR1 MDHEN, CDR2 SYDVKM. The CDR3 contains 21 residues. V gave up 3 bases and J gave up 4 bases; unmatched junction bases: 17. The sequenced sample was cultured PBMCs, obtained from culture after CMV antigen stimulation. This clonotype was obtained from a human donor in good health (CMV status not recorded). Some clones in this sample may be carry-over from other donors' samples. This rearrangement joins TRBV28 to TRBJ2-1; 14 bases are a match to TRBD2. The CDR3, as DNA: TGTGCCAGCAGTTTTCCAACTATCGCCATCGGGACTAGCGGGAGATACAATGAGCAGTTCTTC. It translates to CASSFPTIAIGTSGRYNEQFF.